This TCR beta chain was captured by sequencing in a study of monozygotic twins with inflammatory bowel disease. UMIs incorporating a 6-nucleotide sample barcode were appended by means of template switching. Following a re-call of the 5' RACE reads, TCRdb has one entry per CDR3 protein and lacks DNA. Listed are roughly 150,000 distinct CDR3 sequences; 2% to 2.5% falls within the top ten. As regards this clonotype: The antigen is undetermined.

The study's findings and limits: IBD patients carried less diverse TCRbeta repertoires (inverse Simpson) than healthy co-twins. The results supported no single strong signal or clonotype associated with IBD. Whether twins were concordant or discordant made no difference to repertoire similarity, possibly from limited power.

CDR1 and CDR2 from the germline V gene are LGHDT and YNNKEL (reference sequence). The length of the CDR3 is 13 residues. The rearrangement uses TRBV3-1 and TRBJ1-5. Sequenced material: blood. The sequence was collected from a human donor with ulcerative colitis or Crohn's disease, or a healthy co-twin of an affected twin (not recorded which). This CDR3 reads CASSERVNQPQHF.